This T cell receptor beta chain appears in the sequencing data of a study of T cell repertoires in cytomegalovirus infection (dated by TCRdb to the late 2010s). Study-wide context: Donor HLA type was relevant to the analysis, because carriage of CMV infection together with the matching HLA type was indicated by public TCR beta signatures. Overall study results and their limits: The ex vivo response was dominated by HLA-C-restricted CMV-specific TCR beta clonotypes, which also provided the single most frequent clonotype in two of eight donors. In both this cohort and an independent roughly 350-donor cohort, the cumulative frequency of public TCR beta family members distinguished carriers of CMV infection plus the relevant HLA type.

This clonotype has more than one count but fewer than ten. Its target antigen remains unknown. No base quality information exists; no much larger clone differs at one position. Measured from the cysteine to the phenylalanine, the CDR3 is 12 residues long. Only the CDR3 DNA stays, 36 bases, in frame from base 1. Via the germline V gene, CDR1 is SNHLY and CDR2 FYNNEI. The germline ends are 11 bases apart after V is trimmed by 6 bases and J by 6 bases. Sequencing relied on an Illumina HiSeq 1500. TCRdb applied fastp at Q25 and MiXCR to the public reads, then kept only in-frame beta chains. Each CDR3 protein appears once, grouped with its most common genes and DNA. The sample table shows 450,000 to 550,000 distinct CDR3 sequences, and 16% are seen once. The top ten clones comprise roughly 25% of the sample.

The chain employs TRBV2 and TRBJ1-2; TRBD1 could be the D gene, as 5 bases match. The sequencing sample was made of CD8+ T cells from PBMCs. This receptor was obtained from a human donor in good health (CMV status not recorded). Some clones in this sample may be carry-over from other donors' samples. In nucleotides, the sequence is TGTGCCAGCAGAGGGACCGCCCATGGCTACACCTTC. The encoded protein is CASRGTAHGYTF.